This T cell receptor (beta chain) came from a study of cytomegalovirus exposure and HLA in healthy donors. Study conclusions and caveats: Across all donors, roughly uniform sequencing depth was an assumption of the presence/absence analyses. Reported findings show TCR beta sequences accurately forecast HLA-A and HLA-B alleles in most subjects. Association with HLA alleles at 0.05 false discovery rate was found for 16,951 TCR beta sequences in a later analysis.

The PCR was carried out with 60 Vbeta primers and 13 Jbeta primers. TCRdb keeps only in-frame clones here, not all; method: immunoSEQ multiplex PCR. The sample lists fewer than 200,000 clones; around 67% were seen once. Germline V gives CDR1 LNHDA, CDR2 SQIVND (reference sequence). V was clipped by 5 bases and J by 3 bases, with 7 bases between them. The CDR3 covers 12 residues. Of note for this clone: Its antigen remains unknown.

The TCR sequence derives from a woman younger than 35 in good health and CMV-seropositive. Sequencing was performed on PBMCs. This chain connects TRBV19 to TRBJ1-1; D gene uncertain. CDR3 protein: CASSFLDTEAFF. The CDR3 DNA reads TGTGCCAGTAGTTTCCTCGACACTGAAGCTTTCTTT.